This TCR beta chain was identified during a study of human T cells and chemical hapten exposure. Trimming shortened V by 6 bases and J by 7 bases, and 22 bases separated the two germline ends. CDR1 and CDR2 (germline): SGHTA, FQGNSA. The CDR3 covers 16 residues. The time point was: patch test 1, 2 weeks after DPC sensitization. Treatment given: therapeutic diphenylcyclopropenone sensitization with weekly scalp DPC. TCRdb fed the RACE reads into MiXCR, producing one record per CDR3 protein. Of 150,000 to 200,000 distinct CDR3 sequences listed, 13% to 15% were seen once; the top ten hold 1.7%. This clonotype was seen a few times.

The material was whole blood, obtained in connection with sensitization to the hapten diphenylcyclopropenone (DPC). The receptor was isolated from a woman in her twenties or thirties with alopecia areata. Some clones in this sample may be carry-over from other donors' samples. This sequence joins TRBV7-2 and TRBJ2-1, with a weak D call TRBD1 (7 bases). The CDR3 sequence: CASRGRLGGMGNEQFF. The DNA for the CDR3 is TGTGCCAGCAGGGGAAGACTAGGGGGCATGGGTAATGAGCAGTTCTTC.